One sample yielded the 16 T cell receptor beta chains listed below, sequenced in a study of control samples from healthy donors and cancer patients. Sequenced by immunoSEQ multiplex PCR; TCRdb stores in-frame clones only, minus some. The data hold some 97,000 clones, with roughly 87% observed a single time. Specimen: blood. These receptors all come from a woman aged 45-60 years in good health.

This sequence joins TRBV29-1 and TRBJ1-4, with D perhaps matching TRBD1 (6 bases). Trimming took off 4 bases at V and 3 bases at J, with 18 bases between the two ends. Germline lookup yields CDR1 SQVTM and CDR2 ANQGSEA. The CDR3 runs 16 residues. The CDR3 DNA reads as TGCAGCGTTGTATCAGGGGAGACTGCCTCTAATGAAAAACTGTTTTTT. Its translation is CSVVSGETASNEKLFF.

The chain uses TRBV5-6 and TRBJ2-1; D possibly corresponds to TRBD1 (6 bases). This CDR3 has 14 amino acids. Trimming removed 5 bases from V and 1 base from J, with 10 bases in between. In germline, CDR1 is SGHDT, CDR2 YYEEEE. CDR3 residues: CASSYQGSYNEQFF. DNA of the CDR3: TGTGCCAGCAGTTATCAGGGGTCCTACAATGAGCAGTTCTTC.

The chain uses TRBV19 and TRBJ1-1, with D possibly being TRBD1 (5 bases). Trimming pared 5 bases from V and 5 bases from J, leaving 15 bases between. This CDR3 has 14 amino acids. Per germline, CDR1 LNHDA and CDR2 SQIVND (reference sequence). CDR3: CASSGRGEGTEAFF. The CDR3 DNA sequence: TGTGCCAGTAGTGGCCGGGGGGAAGGGACTGAAGCTTTCTTT.

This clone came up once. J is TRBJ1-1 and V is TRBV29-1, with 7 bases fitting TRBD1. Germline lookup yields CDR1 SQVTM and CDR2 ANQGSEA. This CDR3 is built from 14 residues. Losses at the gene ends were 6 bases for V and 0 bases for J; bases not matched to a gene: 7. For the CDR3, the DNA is TGCAGCGTCGAAAACAGGGGTTTGAACACTGAAGCTTTCTTT. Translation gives CSVENRGLNTEAFF.

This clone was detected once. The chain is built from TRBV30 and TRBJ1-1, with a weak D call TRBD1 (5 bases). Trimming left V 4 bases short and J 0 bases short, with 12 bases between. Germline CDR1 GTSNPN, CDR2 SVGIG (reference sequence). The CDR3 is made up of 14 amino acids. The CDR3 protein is CAWNEGTMNTEAFF. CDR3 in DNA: TGTGCCTGGAATGAGGGGACCATGAACACTGAAGCTTTCTTT. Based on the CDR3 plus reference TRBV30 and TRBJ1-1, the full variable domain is SQTIHQWPATLVQPVGSPLSLECTVEGTSNPNLYWYRQAAGRGLQLLFYSVGIGQISSEVPQNLSASRPQDRQFILSSKKLLLSDSGFYLCAWNEGTMNTEAFFGQGTRLTVV.

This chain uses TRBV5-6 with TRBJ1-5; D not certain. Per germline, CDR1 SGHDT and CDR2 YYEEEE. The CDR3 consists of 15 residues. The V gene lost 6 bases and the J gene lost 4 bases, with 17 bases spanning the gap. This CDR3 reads CASTATGLTNQPQHF. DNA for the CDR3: TGTGCCAGCACAGCGACCGGACTCACGAATCAGCCCCAGCATTTT.

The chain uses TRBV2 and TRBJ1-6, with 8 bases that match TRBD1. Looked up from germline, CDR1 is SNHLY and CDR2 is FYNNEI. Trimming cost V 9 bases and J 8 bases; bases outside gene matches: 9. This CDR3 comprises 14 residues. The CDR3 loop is CASLPKGQDSPLHF. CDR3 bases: TGTGCCAGTCTACCTAAGGGACAGGATTCACCCCTCCACTTT.

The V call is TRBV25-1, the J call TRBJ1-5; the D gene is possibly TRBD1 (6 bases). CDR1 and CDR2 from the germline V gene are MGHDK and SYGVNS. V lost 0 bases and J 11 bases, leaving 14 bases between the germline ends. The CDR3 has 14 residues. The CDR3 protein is CASSEYLGARAQHF. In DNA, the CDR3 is TGTGCCAGCAGTGAATATCTGGGGGCGAGGGCCCAGCATTTT.

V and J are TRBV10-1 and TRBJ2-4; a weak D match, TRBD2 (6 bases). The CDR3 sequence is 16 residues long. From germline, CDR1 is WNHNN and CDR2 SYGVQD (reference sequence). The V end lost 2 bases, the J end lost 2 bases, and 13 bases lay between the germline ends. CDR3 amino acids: CASSERAAGTKNIQYF. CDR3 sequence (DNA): TGCGCCAGCAGTGAGAGGGCGGCGGGAACCAAAAACATTCAGTACTTC.

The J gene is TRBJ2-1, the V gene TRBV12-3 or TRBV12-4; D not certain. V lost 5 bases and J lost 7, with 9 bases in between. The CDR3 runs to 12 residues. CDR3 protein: CASSTDRNEQFF. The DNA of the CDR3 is TGTGCCAGCAGTACGGACCGTAATGAGCAGTTCTTC.

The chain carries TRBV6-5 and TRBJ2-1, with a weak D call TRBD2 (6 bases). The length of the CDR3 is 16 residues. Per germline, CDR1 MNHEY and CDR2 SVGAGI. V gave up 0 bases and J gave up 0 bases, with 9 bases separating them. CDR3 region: CASSYSGGLSYNEQFF. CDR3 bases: TGTGCCAGCAGTTACTCCGGGGGTCTCTCCTACAATGAGCAGTTCTTC.

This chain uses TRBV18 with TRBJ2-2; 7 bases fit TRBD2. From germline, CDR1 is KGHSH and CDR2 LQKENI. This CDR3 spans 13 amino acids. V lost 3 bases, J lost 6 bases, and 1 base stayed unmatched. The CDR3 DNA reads TGTGCCAGCTCACCCCGGGAGGCCGGGGAGCTGTTTTTT. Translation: CASSPREAGELFF.

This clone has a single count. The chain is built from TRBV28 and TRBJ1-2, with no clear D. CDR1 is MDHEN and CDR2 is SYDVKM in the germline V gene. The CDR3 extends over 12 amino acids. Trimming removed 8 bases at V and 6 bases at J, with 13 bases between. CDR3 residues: CASGVRGHGYTF. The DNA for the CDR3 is TGTGCCAGCGGTGTCCGAGGACATGGCTACACCTTC.

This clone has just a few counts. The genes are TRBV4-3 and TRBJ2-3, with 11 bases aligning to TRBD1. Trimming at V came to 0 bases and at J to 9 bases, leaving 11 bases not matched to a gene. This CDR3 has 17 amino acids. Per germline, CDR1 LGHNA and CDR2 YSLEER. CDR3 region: CASSQETDRGRKDTQYF. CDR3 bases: TGCGCCAGCAGCCAAGAAACGGACAGGGGGCGCAAGGACACGCAGTATTTT.

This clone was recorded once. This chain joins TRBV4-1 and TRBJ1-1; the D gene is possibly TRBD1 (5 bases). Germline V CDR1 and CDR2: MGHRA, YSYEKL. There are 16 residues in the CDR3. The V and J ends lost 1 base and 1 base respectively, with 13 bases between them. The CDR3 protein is CASSQVSGQGNTEAFF. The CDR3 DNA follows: TGCGCCAGCAGCCAAGTTAGCGGGCAGGGGAACACTGAAGCTTTCTTT.

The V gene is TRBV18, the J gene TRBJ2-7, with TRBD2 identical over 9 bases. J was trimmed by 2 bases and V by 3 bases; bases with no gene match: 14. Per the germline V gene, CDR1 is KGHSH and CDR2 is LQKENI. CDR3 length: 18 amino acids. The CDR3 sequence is CASSPSVLAGAPPYEQYF. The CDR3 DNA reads TGTGCCAGCTCACCCTCGGTGTTAGCGGGGGCTCCTCCCTACGAGCAGTACTTC. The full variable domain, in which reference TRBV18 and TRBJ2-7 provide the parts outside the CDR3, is NAGVMQNPRHLVRRRGQEARLRCSPMKGHSHVYWYRQLPEEGLKFMVYLQKENIIDESGMPKERFSAEFPKEGPSILRIQQVVRGDSAAYFCASSPSVLAGAPPYEQYFGPGTRLTVT.